The 31 T cell receptor beta chains listed next were all sequenced from one sample in a study of CD8+CD57+ T cells in acquired aplastic anemia. Profiling that covered TCR beta VDJ and CDR3 relied on genomic DNA as its template. TCRdb re-called the reads through MiXCR, storing one row per CDR3 protein. The sample yields 150,000 to 200,000 distinct CDR3 sequences, 48% seen once. An expansion of CD8+CD57+ cells by flow cytometry had been shown in patients chosen for sequencing. Sequenced material: sorted CD4+, CD8+, or CD8+CD57+ T cells (not recorded which) from PBMCs. These receptors all stem from a human donor with aplastic anemia.

This clonotype was seen many times. The chain combines TRBV7-2 with TRBJ1-2; the D is unclear. V lost 2 bases and J lost 8, with 21 bases in between. CDR3 length: 16 residues. Germline loops: CDR1 SGHTA, CDR2 FQGNSA. The CDR3 DNA reads TGTGCCAGCAGCTTAAAGTCCTTCGCAGGAACTCGGGGCTACACCTTC. This sequence encodes CASSLKSFAGTRGYTF.

In its sample, this clonotype was seen a few times. CDR3 DNA: TGTGCCAGCAGTGAACGGGCCTACGAGCAGTACTTC. Translation gives CASSERAYEQYF. The chain recombines TRBV6-1 with TRBJ2-7, with D unresolved. The CDR3 spans 12 residues. Germline V lookup: CDR1 MNHNS, CDR2 SASEGT. Deletions cut 2 bases from V and 2 bases from J, with 4 bases between.

The gene calls are TRBV20-1 and TRBJ1-4, with 7 positions matching TRBD1. The CDR3 length is 15 residues. With 6 bases clipped from V and 0 bases from J, the junction kept 7 bases outside the gene matches. Germline V gene data show CDR1 as DFQATT and CDR2 as SNEGSKA (reference sequence). The CDR3 DNA is TGCAGTGCCAGGGACAGCGCATCAACTAATGAAAAACTGTTTTTT. It translates to CSARDSASTNEKLFF.

This clonotype was seen ten or more times. The gene calls are TRBV20-1 and TRBJ2-5; no clear D. The V end lost 7 bases, the J end lost 1 base, and 7 bases lay between the germline ends. The CDR3 totals 11 residues. The germline CDR1 and CDR2 sequences are DFQATT and SNEGSKA (reference sequence). CDR3 DNA: TGCAGTGGGGCCGGCCAAGAGACCCAGTACTTC. Translation: CSGAGQETQYF.

This clonotype came up a few times. The rearrangement links TRBV15 to TRBJ2-1; TRBD1 matches 12 bases. The V gene end was trimmed by 3 bases and the J gene end by 8 bases; junction bases not matched to a gene: 5. Germline CDR1 is LNHNV and CDR2 is YYDKDF (reference sequence). CDR3 length: 15 residues. CDR3 coding DNA: TGTGCCACCAGCAGTGGGACAGGGGGCAGCTATGAGCAGTTCTTC. Translation: CATSSGTGGSYEQFF. Full variable domain (rest looked up from reference TRBV15 and TRBJ2-1): DAMVIQNPRYQVTQFGKPVTLSCSQTLNHNVMYWYQQKSSQAPKLLFHYYDKDFNNEADTPDNFQSRRPNTSFCFLDIRSPGLGDTAMYLCATSSGTGGSYEQFFGPGTRLTVL.

The chain joins TRBV10-3 to TRBJ1-1; no clear D. Trimming stripped 5 bases from V and 1 base from J, with 11 bases between. The germline V gene has CDR1 ENHRY and CDR2 SYGVKD. The CDR3 totals 14 residues. The CDR3, as DNA: TGTGCCATCAGTCCCGGACTGCCGAACACTGAAGCTTTCTTT. Protein product: CAISPGLPNTEAFF.

The chain carries TRBV20-1 and TRBJ2-3; 13 bases agree with TRBD2. Looked up from germline, CDR1 is DFQATT and CDR2 is SNEGSKA (reference sequence). Trimming took 5 bases from V and 0 from J; bases not matched to a gene: 5. CDR3 size: 16 residues. CDR3 DNA: TGCAGTGCTGATGGGACTAGCGGGACTAGCACAGATACGCAGTATTTT. Translating it yields CSADGTSGTSTDTQYF.

This clonotype was seen ten or more times. This chain links TRBV5-1 with TRBJ2-5; D perhaps matches TRBD1 (6 bases). Trimming took off 2 bases at V and 2 bases at J, with 13 bases between the two ends. The CDR3 has 15 residues. Germline V gene lookup returns CDR1 SGHRS and CDR2 YFSETQ. The CDR3 bases are TGCGCCAGCAGCTTACAGGGTTTACAACAAGAGACCCAGTACTTC. It translates to CASSLQGLQQETQYF.

The chain couples TRBV10-2 to TRBJ2-7, with D perhaps matching TRBD1 (9 bases). There are 15 residues in the CDR3. The germline CDR1 and CDR2 sequences are WSHSY and SAAADI. V gave up 5 bases and J gave up 9 bases, with 23 bases separating them. Written as DNA, the CDR3 is TGCGCCAGCAGTTCGGGAGGGGACAGGGAGGCTTGGCAGTACTTC. Translating gives CASSSGGDREAWQYF.

This rearrangement joins TRBV7-9 to TRBJ1-2; the match to TRBD1 covers 7 bases. From germline, CDR1 is SEHNR and CDR2 FQNEAQ (reference sequence). This CDR3 is built from 15 residues. V gave up 1 base and J gave up 4 bases; unmatched junction bases: 6. Here the CDR3 reads CASSLGGQGGYGYTF. The CDR3 DNA reads as TGTGCCAGCAGCTTAGGGGGCCAGGGGGGCTATGGCTACACCTTC.

J is TRBJ2-7 and V is TRBV28; 8 bases fit TRBD2. The CDR3 spans 15 residues. Germline loops: CDR1 MDHEN, CDR2 SYDVKM. The ends lost 5 bases at V and 0 bases at J; junction bases unmatched: 6. The CDR3 is CASSTQRESSYEQYF. The CDR3 nucleotides are TGTGCCAGCAGTACCCAGCGGGAGAGCTCCTACGAGCAGTACTTC.

The chain couples TRBV25-1 to TRBJ2-3; tentatively, D is TRBD2 (5 bases). The CDR3 contains 17 residues. V lost 4 bases, J lost 0 bases, and 17 bases lay in between. Germline V CDR1 and CDR2: MGHDK, SYGVNS. CDR3 nucleotide sequence: TGTGCCAGCAGTGCCAAAACCATAAGACTAAGCACAGATACGCAGTATTTT. It yields the protein CASSAKTIRLSTDTQYF.

This rearrangement joins TRBV2 to TRBJ1-2, with D possibly matching TRBD1 (5 bases). Trimming removed 4 bases from V and 0 bases from J, with 9 bases in between. CDR3 size: 14 residues. Germline CDR1 and CDR2: SNHLY and FYNNEI. DNA for the CDR3: TGTGCCAGCAGTGGGGGGATGGCTAACTATGGCTACACCTTC. Its protein product is CASSGGMANYGYTF.

This clonotype occurred many times. J is TRBJ2-6 and V is TRBV12-3 or TRBV12-4; 7 nucleotides agree with TRBD1. This CDR3 region has 18 residues. V was clipped by 4 bases and J by 0 bases; unmatched bases: 9. The DNA of the CDR3 is TGTGCCAGCAGTTCCCGGACAGGCTCGTACTCTGGGGCCAACGTCCTGACTTTC. Its translation is CASSSRTGSYSGANVLTF.

Points on this clonotype: Given a much more abundant clone one base away, this may be a read error. The rearrangement uses TRBV6-1 and TRBJ1-5; 7 bases align to TRBD1. The CDR3 has 15 amino acids. J was trimmed by 6 bases and V by 2 bases; bases with no gene match: 7. Germline lookup yields CDR1 MNHNS and CDR2 SASEGT. CDR3 protein: CASSERGRPSQPQHF. In DNA, the CDR3 is TGTGCCAGCAGTGAAAGGGGGCGTCCCAGTCAGCCCCAGCATTTT.

This clonotype has a count of ten or more. The V gene is TRBV6-2 or TRBV6-3, the J gene TRBJ2-7, with TRBD2 identical over 8 bases. V dropped 7 bases and J dropped 4; count of bases not matched to a gene: 9. This CDR3 spans 14 amino acids. Germline V gene sequence: CDR1 MNHEY, CDR2 SVGEGT. Here the CDR3 reads CASTTITGGYEQYF. CDR3 coding DNA: TGTGCCAGCACCACAATCACGGGGGGGTACGAGCAGTACTTC.

This clonotype has at least ten counts. The CDR3 nucleotides read TGTGCCAGCACCATCCGGGACATCGCCGGGGAGCTGTTTTTT. Translation gives CASTIRDIAGELFF. This sequence joins TRBV5-4 and TRBJ2-2; D is possibly TRBD1 (6 bases). The CDR3 is made up of 14 amino acids. Germline CDR1 and CDR2: SGHNT and YYREEE (reference sequence). V lost 6 bases and J lost 6, with 15 bases in between.

Ten or more counts support this clonotype. The chain uses TRBV12-3 or TRBV12-4 and TRBJ2-7; 7 bases align to TRBD1. Trimming cost V 5 bases and J 4 bases; bases outside gene matches: 14. The CDR3 sequence is 16 residues long. The CDR3 coding sequence is TGTGCCAGCAGTCCCAATGGACAGGTCAATCGGTACGAGCAGTACTTC. This sequence encodes CASSPNGQVNRYEQYF.

This clonotype was counted a few times. The chain uses TRBV20-1 and TRBJ2-6; the D is unclear. The CDR3 sequence is 15 residues long. CDR1 is DFQATT and CDR2 is SNEGSKA in the germline V gene (reference sequence). Trimming removed 2 bases at V and 3 bases at J, with 11 bases between. CDR3 loop: CSARSPLGGANVLTF. CDR3 in DNA: TGCAGTGCTAGATCCCCTTTGGGTGGGGCCAACGTCCTGACTTTC.

This rearrangement joins TRBV7-2 to TRBJ1-2; D is undetermined. The germline V and J ends were trimmed by 2 bases and 6 bases, with 10 bases remaining between them. Germline-derived CDR1 and CDR2 are SGHTA and FQGNSA. The CDR3 length is 13 residues. CDR3 sequence (DNA): TGTGCCAGCAGCTTATCCCGAGAGAATGGCTACACCTTC. This translates into CASSLSRENGYTF.

This clonotype came up many times. The V call is TRBV24-1, the J call TRBJ2-7, with a weak D call TRBD2 (7 bases). Germline loops: CDR1 KGHDR, CDR2 SFDVKD. CDR3 length equals 13 residues. The V gene lost 6 bases and the J gene lost 7 bases, with 15 bases spanning the gap. CDR3 nucleotide sequence: TGTGCCACCAGTAGACCGGGGGGCGGTGAGCAGTACTTC. The encoded protein is CATSRPGGGEQYF.

Turning to this clonotype: Likely a read error: the CDR3 ends without its conserved phenylalanine or tryptophan. V gene TRBV20-1 combines with J gene TRBJ2-2, with D uncertain. CDR3 length: 8 residues. V was cut by 6 bases and J by 7 bases, with 0 bases left in between. The germline gives CDR1 DFQATT, CDR2 SNEGSKA (reference sequence). CDR3 bases: TGCAGTGCCGGGGAGCTGTTTCTT. Translating it yields CSAGELFL.

The CDR3 loop reads CASSHSQGWETQYF. CDR3 DNA sequence: TGTGCCAGCAGCCATTCACAGGGCTGGGAGACCCAGTACTTC. The V call is TRBV7-9, the J call TRBJ2-5, with D possibly being TRBD1 (6 bases). Germline CDR1 SEHNR, CDR2 FQNEAQ (reference sequence). V lost 5 bases and J lost 5, with 15 bases in between. The CDR3 loop spans 14 amino acids.

The table lists this clonotype with many counts. The chain carries TRBV12-5 and TRBJ2-7; D call uncertain. V lost 1 base and J lost 0, with 16 bases in between. Germline CDR1 is LGHNT and CDR2 is FRNRAP. The CDR3 consists of 17 residues. The chain's CDR3 is CASGLGRLGQASYEQYF. CDR3 DNA: TGTGCTAGTGGTTTGGGCCGGCTAGGGCAGGCCTCCTACGAGCAGTACTTC. Full variable domain (rest looked up from reference TRBV12-5 and TRBJ2-7): DARVTQTPRHKVTEMGQEVTMRCQPILGHNTVFWYRQTMMQGLELLAYFRNRAPLDDSGMPKDRFSAEMPDATLATLKIQPSEPRDSAVYFCASGLGRLGQASYEQYFGPGTRLTVT.

This clonotype was detected a few times. The CDR3 loop is CASSSPGLAGFTDTQYF. The CDR3 DNA reads as TGTGCCAGCAGTTCCCCAGGACTAGCGGGATTCACAGATACGCAGTATTTT. V is TRBV6-2 or TRBV6-3 and J is TRBJ2-3, with 12 bases fitting TRBD2. The CDR3 runs to 17 residues. Trimming removed 4 bases from V and 2 bases from J; junction bases left unmatched: 7. Germline assignment: CDR1 MNHEY and CDR2 SVGEGT.

In this sample, this clonotype turned up many times. The rearrangement joins TRBV10-3 to TRBJ1-1; D might be TRBD1 (5 bases). CDR3 length equals 12 residues. Trimming removed 6 bases at V and 1 base at J, with 6 bases between. Germline V CDR1 and CDR2: ENHRY, SYGVKD. The CDR3 coding sequence is TGTGCCATCAGAGGGGCGAACACTGAAGCTTTCTTT. It encodes CAIRGANTEAFF.

Remarks on this clonotype: Since a much larger clone is just one base distant, this may be a read error. The V and J genes are TRBV12-3 or TRBV12-4 and TRBJ1-1, with unresolved D. The CDR3 extends over 14 amino acids. Trimming cost V 3 bases and J 1 base, with 9 bases left between them. The CDR3 region has the DNA TGTGCCAGCAGTTTTGATAACTCGAACACTGAAGCTTTCTTT. It encodes CASSFDNSNTEAFF.

This clonotype was seen repeatedly, ten times or more. This chain connects TRBV5-6 to TRBJ1-1; no clear D gene. Per germline, CDR1 SGHDT and CDR2 YYEEEE. The CDR3 is 12 residues long. V gave up 3 bases and J gave up 8 bases, with 11 bases separating them. The chain's CDR3 is CASSSGNLEAFF. The CDR3 DNA reads as TGTGCCAGCAGCTCCGGGAACCTAGAAGCTTTCTTT. Supplemented by reference TRBV5-6 and TRBJ1-1, the full variable domain reads DAGVTQSPTHLIKTRGQQVTLRCSPKSGHDTVSWYQQALGQGPQFIFQYYEEEERQRGNFPDRFSGHQFPNYSSELNVNALLLGDSALYLCASSSGNLEAFFGQGTRLTVV.

This clonotype showed up many times. The chain carries TRBV3-1 and TRBJ2-6, with D uncertain. Germline-derived CDR1 and CDR2 are LGHDT and YNNKEL (reference sequence). This CDR3 region has 15 residues. The ends were cut back, 1 base at V and 0 bases at J, with 4 bases in the middle. The CDR3 DNA reads TGTGCCAGCAGCCAAGGGACCTCTGGGGCCAACGTCCTGACTTTC. Translated, it gives CASSQGTSGANVLTF.

This chain connects TRBV7-9 to TRBJ1-6; 7 positions agree with TRBD1. The CDR3 contains 15 residues. Per the germline V gene, CDR1 is SEHNR and CDR2 is FQNEAQ (reference sequence). Trimming took 5 bases from V and 9 from J; bases not matched to a gene: 10. CDR3 DNA: TGTGCCAGCAGCCCACAAGGGGGCGGGGGTTCACCCCTCCACTTT. This gives the protein CASSPQGGGGSPLHF.

This clonotype came up once. The J gene is TRBJ1-5, the V gene TRBV10-3, with unresolved D. V was pared by 10 bases and J by 0 bases, with 7 bases between. CDR1 and CDR2 from the germline V gene are ENHRY and SYGVKD. The CDR3 runs to 12 residues. CDR3 amino acids: CATKNSNQPQHF. The CDR3 bases are TGTGCCACCAAAAATAGCAATCAGCCCCAGCATTTT.